The clone carrying this T cell receptor (beta chain) was seen repeatedly, ten times or more. No antigen is known for it. Profiling of TCR beta VDJ combinations and CDR3 sequences used genomic DNA as template. From the reads, TCRdb called clonotypes with MiXCR, one entry per CDR3 protein. In the table there are about 200,000 distinct CDR3 sequences, about half of which are singletons. The data are from a study of CD8+CD57+ T cells in acquired aplastic anemia. Study context: Each DNA sample taken from sorted CD4+ and CD8+ cells came to approximately 3.3 ug on average.

The sequenced patients had an expansion of CD8+CD57+ cells seen by flow cytometry. Severe acquired aplastic anemia was diagnosed in all patients. Overall study results and limits: The study found no significant CD8+ Simpson's diversity difference between patients and controls. The number of CD8+ CDR3 sequences shared by patients and controls was about 27.

This CDR3 contains 13 residues. V lost 6 bases to trimming and J lost 4 bases; unmatched junction nucleotides: 2. The sequence was collected from a human donor with aplastic anemia. This chain links TRBV12-3 or TRBV12-4 with TRBJ1-1; 10 bases map to TRBD1. Sample: sorted CD4+, CD8+, or CD8+CD57+ T cells (not recorded which) from PBMCs. The CDR3 coding sequence is TGTGCCAGCAGCCGGACAGGGGGCACTGAAGCTTTCTTT. It yields the protein CASSRTGGTEAFF.